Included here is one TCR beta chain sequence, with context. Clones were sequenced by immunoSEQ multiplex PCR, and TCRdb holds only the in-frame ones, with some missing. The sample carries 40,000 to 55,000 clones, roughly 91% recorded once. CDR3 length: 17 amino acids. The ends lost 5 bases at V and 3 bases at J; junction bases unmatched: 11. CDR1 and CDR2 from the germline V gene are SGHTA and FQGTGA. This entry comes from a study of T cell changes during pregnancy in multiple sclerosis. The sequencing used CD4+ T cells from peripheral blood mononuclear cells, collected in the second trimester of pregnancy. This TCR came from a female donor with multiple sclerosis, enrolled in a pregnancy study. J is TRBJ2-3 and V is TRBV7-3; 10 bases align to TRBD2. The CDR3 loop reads CASSDPTSGGATDTQYF. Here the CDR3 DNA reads TGTGCCAGCAGCGACCCCACCAGCGGGGGGGCAACAGATACGCAGTATTTT.